What follows are 8 T cell receptor beta chains derived from one specimen sequenced in a study of long-term antiretroviral therapy in people with HIV. Investigators performed immunoSEQ version v3.0 at survey level. TCRdb's table, derived via immunoSEQ multiplex PCR, lists solely in-frame clones and lacks some. This sample has tens of thousands of clones, with 70% to 85% found just once. The sample consisted of unsorted PBMCs, taken 0.5 years after starting antiretroviral therapy. The receptors derive from a man younger than 35 with HIV.

The V gene is TRBV4-1, the J gene TRBJ1-4; D is ambiguous. Trimming shortened V by 1 base and J by 0 bases, and 12 bases separated the two germline ends. Germline loops: CDR1 MGHRA, CDR2 YSYEKL. The CDR3 is made up of 17 amino acids. The CDR3 is CASSQGAKAATNEKLFF. The CDR3 region has the DNA TGCGCCAGCAGCCAAGGTGCAAAGGCAGCAACTAATGAAAAACTGTTTTTT.

This chain links TRBV4-2 with TRBJ2-7, with D tentatively TRBD1 (5 bases). V was pared by 8 bases and J by 2 bases, with 13 bases between. The CDR3 sequence is 13 residues long. Per germline, CDR1 LGHNA and CDR2 YNFKEQ. CDR3 protein: CASGAGQTYEQYF. The DNA for the CDR3 is TGTGCCAGCGGGGCTGGGCAGACCTACGAGCAGTACTTC.

The gene calls are TRBV5-1 and TRBJ2-7; 9 positions agree with TRBD1. Germline CDR1 reads SGHRS; CDR2 reads YFSETQ. Trimming took 0 bases from V and 4 from J; bases not matched to a gene: 5. This CDR3 contains 15 residues. Here the CDR3 reads CASSLVGTGQYEQYF. In DNA form, the CDR3 reads TGCGCCAGCAGCTTGGTGGGGACAGGGCAGTACGAGCAGTACTTC.

The genes are TRBV27 and TRBJ2-2; TRBD1 aligns across 7 bases. V was pared by 6 bases and J by 2 bases, with 6 bases of the junction left unmatched. CDR1 and CDR2 from the germline V gene are MNHEY and SMNVEV (reference sequence). The CDR3 runs to 15 residues. For the CDR3, the DNA is TGTGCCAGCAGGCAACCAGGGGGAAACACCGGGGAGCTGTTTTTT. As protein: CASRQPGGNTGELFF.

The chain employs TRBV13 and TRBJ2-1; 9 bases are shared with TRBD2. The CDR3 is made up of 14 amino acids. J gave up 3 bases and V 8 bases, and 5 bases lay outside the gene matches. Germline V lookup: CDR1 PRHDT, CDR2 FYEKMQ (reference sequence). For the CDR3, the DNA is TGTGCCAGCGTGGTTAGCGGGAGCTACAATGAGCAGTTCTTC. This encodes CASVVSGSYNEQFF. The full variable domain, completed using reference TRBV13 and TRBJ2-1, is AAGVIQSPRHLIKEKRETATLKCYPIPRHDTVYWYQQGPGQDPQFLISFYEKMQSDKGSIPDRFSAQQFSDYHSELNMSSLELGDSALYFCASVVSGSYNEQFFGPGTRLTVL.

The CDR3: CASIWDRGGKLFF. The CDR3 DNA reads TGTGCCAGCATTTGGGACAGGGGTGGTAAACTGTTTTTT. The chain couples TRBV6-1 to TRBJ1-4, with 10 bases fitting TRBD1. V dropped 7 bases and J dropped 11; count of bases not matched to a gene: 7. Germline CDR1 and CDR2: MNHNS and SASEGT. This CDR3 is 13 amino acids long.

The V gene is TRBV28, the J gene TRBJ1-2; a possible D gene is TRBD1 (5 bases). Germline V lookup: CDR1 MDHEN, CDR2 SYDVKM. CDR3 length equals 13 residues. Deletions cut 8 bases from V and 8 bases from J, with 18 bases between. DNA for the CDR3: TGTGCCAGCGGATACTCAGGGACGGGAGGCTACACCTTC. Translated, it gives CASGYSGTGGYTF.

V usage is TRBV19 and J usage is TRBJ1-1; D is uncertain. V shed 3 bases and J shed 1 base, with 6 bases lying between them. CDR1 and CDR2 (germline): LNHDA, SQIVND (reference sequence). This CDR3 has 13 amino acids. The CDR3 DNA is TGTGCCAGTAGTATTAAGGAGAACACTGAAGCTTTCTTT. This encodes CASSIKENTEAFF.